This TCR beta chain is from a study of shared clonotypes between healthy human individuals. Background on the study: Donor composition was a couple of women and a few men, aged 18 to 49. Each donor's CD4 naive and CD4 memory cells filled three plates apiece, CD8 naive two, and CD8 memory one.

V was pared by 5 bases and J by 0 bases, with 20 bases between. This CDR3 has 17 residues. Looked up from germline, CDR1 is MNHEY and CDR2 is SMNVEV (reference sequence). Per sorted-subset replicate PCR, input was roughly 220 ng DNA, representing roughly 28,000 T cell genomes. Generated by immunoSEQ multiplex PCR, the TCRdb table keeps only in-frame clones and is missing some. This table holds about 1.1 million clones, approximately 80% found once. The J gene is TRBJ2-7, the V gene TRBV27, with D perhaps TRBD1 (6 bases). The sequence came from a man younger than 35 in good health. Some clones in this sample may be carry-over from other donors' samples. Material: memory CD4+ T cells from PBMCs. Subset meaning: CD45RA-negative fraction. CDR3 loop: CASSIAASGVSSYEQYF. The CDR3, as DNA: TGTGCCAGCAGTATTGCCGCTTCAGGGGTGTCCTCCTACGAGCAGTACTTC.